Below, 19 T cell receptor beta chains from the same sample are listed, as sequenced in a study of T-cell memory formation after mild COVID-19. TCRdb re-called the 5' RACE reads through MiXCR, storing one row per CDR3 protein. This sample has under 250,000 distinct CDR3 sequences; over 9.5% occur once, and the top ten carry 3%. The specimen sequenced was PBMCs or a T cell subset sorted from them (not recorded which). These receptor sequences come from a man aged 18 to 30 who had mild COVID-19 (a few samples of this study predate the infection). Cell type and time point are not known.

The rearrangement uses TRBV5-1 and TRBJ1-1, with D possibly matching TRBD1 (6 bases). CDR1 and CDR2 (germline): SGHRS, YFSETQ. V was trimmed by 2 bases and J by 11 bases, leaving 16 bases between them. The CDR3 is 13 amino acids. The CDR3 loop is CASSLKLDSKAFF. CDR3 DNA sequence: TGCGCCAGCAGCTTAAAATTGGACAGTAAGGCTTTCTTT.

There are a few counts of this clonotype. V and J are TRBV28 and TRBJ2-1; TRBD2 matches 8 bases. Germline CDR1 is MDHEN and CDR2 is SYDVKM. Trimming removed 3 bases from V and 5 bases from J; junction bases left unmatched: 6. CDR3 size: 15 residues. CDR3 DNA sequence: TGTGCCAGCAGTTTGGGCGGGGGGCCACACAATGAGCAGTTCTTC. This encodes CASSLGGGPHNEQFF.

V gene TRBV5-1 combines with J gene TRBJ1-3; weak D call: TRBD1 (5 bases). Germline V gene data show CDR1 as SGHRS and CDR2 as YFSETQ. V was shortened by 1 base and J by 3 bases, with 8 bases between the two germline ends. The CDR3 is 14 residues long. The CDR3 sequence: CASSLWDGGNTIYF. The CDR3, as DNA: TGCGCCAGCAGCTTGTGGGACGGTGGAAACACCATATATTTT.

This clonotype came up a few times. The CDR3 here is CASSFGTSYTYNEQFF. The CDR3 DNA sequence: TGTGCCAGCAGTTTCGGGACTAGCTACACCTACAATGAGCAGTTCTTC. The rearrangement joins TRBV12-3 or TRBV12-4 to TRBJ2-1; 9 bases line up with TRBD2. J lost 2 bases, V lost 3 bases, and 5 bases had no gene match. The CDR3 contains 16 residues.

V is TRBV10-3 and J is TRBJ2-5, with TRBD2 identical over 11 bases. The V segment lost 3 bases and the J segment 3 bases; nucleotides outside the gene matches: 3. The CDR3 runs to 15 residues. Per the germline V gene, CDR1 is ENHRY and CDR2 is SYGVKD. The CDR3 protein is CAISDRLAGKETQYF. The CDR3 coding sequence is TGTGCCATCAGTGATAGACTAGCGGGGAAAGAGACCCAGTACTTC.

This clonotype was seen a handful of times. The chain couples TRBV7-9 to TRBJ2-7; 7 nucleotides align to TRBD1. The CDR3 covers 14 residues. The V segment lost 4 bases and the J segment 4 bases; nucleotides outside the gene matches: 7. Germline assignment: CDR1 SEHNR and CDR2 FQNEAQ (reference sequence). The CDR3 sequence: CASSSWGQPYEQYF. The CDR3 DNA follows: TGTGCCAGCAGCTCCTGGGGACAGCCGTACGAGCAGTACTTC.

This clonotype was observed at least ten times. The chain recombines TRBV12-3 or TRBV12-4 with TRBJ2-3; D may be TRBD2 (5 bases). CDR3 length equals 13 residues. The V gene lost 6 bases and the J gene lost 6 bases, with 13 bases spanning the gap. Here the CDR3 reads CASRRAGGDTQYF. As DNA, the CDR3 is TGTGCCAGCAGGAGGGCGGGTGGGGATACGCAGTATTTT.

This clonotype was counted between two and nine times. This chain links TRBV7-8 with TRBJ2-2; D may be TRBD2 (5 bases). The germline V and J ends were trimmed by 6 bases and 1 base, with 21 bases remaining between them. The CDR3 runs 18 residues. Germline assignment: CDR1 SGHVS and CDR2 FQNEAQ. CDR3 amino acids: CASSHHGLILKNTGELFF. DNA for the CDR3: TGTGCCAGCAGTCATCACGGACTGATCCTCAAGAACACCGGGGAGCTGTTTTTT.

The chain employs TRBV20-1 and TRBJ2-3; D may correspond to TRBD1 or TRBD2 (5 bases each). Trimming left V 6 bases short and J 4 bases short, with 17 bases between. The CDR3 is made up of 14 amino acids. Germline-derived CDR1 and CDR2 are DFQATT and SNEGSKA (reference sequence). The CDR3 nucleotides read TGCAGTGCAGGCCCAGGGAGTCAGGCAGATACGCAGTATTTT. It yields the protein CSAGPGSQADTQYF.

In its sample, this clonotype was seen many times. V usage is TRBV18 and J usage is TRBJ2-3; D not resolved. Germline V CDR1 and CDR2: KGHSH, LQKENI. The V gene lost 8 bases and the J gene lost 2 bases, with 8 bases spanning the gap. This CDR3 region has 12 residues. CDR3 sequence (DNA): TGTGCCAGCAGCCCAAACACAGATACGCAGTATTTT. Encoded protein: CASSPNTDTQYF.

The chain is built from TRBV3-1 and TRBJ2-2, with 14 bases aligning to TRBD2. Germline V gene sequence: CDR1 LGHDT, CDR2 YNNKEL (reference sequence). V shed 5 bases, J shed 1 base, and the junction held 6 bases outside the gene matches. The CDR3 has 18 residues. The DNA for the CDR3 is TGTGCCAGCAGCGAAGGACTAGCGGGGGGCGTGAACACCGGGGAGCTGTTTTTT. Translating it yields CASSEGLAGGVNTGELFF.

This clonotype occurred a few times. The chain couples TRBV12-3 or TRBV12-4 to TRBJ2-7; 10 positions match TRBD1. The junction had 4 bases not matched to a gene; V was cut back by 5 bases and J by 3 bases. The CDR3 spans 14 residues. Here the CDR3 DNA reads TGTGCCAGCAGTCCAAGGACAGGGGGCTACGAGCAGTACTTC. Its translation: CASSPRTGGYEQYF.

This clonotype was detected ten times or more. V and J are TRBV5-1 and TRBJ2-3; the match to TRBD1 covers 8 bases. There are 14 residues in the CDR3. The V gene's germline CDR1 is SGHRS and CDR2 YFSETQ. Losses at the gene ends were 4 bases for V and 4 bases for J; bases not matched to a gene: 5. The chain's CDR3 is CASSRTGGPDTQYF. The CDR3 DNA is TGCGCCAGCAGCCGTACAGGGGGACCAGATACGCAGTATTTT.

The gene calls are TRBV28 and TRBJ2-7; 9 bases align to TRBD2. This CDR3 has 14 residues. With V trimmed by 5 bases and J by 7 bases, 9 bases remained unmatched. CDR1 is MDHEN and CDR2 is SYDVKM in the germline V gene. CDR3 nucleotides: TGTGCCAGCAGTCCCGGAGCGGGGGGTTATGAGCAGTACGTC. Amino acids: CASSPGAGGYEQYV.

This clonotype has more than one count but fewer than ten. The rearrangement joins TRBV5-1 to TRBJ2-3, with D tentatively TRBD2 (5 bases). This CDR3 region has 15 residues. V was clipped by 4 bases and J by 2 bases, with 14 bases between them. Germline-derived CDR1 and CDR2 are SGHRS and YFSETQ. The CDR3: CASSRGNLDTDTQYF. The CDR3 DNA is TGCGCCAGCAGCCGAGGGAACCTAGACACAGATACGCAGTATTTT. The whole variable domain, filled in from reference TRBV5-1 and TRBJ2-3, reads KAGVTQTPRYLIKTRGQQVTLSCSPISGHRSVSWYQQTPGQGLQFLFEYFSETQRNKGNFPGRFSGRQFSNSRSEMNVSTLELGDSALYLCASSRGNLDTDTQYFGPGTRLTVL.

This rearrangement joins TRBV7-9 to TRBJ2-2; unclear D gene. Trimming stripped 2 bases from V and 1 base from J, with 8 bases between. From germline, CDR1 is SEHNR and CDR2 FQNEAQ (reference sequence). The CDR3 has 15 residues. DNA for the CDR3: TGTGCCAGCAGCTTAAAACGCCGGAACACCGGGGAGCTGTTTTTT. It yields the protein CASSLKRRNTGELFF. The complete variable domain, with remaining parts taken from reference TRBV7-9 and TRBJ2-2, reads DTGVSQNPRHKITKRGQNVTFRCDPISEHNRLYWYRQTLGQGPEFLTYFQNEAQLEKSRLLSDRFSAERPKGSFSTLEIQRTEQGDSAMYLCASSLKRRNTGELFFGEGSRLTVL.

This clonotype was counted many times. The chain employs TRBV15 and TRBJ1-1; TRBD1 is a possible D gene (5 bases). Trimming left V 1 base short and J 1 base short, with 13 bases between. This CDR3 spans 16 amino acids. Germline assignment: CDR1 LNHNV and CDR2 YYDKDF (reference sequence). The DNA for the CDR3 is TGTGCCACCAGCAGAGGGTTTAACAGGAGGAACACTGAAGCTTTCTTT. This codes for CATSRGFNRRNTEAFF.

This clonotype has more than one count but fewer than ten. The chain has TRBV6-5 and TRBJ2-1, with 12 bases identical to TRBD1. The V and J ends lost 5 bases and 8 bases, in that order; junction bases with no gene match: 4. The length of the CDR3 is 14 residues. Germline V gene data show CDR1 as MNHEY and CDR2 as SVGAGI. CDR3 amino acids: CASSRDRGLDEQFF. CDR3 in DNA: TGTGCCAGCAGTCGGGACAGGGGGCTGGATGAGCAGTTCTTC.

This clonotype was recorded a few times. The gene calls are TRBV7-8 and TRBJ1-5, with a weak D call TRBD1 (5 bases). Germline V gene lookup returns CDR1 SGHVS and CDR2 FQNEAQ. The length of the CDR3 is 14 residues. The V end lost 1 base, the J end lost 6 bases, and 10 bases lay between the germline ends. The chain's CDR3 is CASSLEGRAQPQHF. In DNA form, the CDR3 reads TGTGCCAGCAGCTTAGAGGGCAGGGCTCAGCCCCAGCATTTT. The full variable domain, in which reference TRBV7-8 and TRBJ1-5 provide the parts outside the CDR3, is GAGVSQSPRYKVAKRGQDVALRCDPISGHVSLFWYQQALGQGPEFLTYFQNEAQLDKSGLPSDRFFAERPEGSVSTLKIQRTQQEDSAVYLCASSLEGRAQPQHFGDGTRLSIL.